These T cell receptor beta chains were read from a single sample in a study of beta chain features in type 1 diabetes. The protocol was immunoSEQ multiplex PCR, while the TCRdb copy is restricted to in-frame clones and leaves out a portion. The table has 430,000 or so clones, about an eighth seen once. The sample taken for sequencing was naive CD4+ T cells from blood. The source of these receptors is a woman aged 18-29 years in good health. CDR3s include the opening cysteine and the closing phenylalanine or tryptophan. D genes are given only for firm matches. Expanded clones are given a class, and other clones once, few, many or no size at all.

CDR3 protein,CDR3 DNA,CDR3 length,V gene,J gene,D gene,clone size
CASSFFQGARYGYTF,TGTGCCAGCAGCTTCTTTCAGGGGGCCCGCTATGGCTACACCTTC,15,TRBV7-2,TRBJ1-2,TRBD1,-
CASSFGQGTYNEQFF,TGTGCCAGCAGCTTCGGACAGGGTACCTACAATGAGCAGTTCTTC,15,TRBV7-8,TRBJ2-1,TRBD1,few
CATSDRASNQPQHF,TGTGCCACCTCCGACAGGGCTAGCAATCAGCCCCAGCATTTT,14,TRBV6-6,TRBJ1-5,TRBD1,-
CASSPRIQGFVVQYF,TGTGCCAGCAGTCCCCGGATACAGGGTTTTGTTGTGCAGTATTTT,15,TRBV28,TRBJ2-3,-,few
CASRKEMGNEQFF,TGTGCCAGCAGGAAAGAGATGGGGAATGAGCAGTTCTTC,13,TRBV7-3,TRBJ2-1,-,few
CATRTTGYNEQFF,TGTGCCACCAGAACGACAGGCTACAATGAGCAGTTCTTC,13,TRBV2,TRBJ2-1,-,-
CASSHGMTQYF,TGTGCCAGCAGCCACGGGATGACCCAGTACTTC,11,TRBV6-5,TRBJ2-5,-,few
CASSVAGSQPNEQFF,TGTGCCAGCAGCGTAGCGGGTAGCCAGCCCAATGAGCAGTTCTTC,15,TRBV9,TRBJ2-1,-,few
CASSLPENTGELFF,TGTGCCAGCAGCTTGCCAGAGAACACCGGGGAGCTGTTTTTT,14,TRBV5-4,TRBJ2-2,-,-
CASSLQGAYNEQFF,TGTGCCAGCAGCCTCCAGGGGGCATACAATGAGCAGTTCTTC,14,TRBV9,TRBJ2-1,TRBD1,-
CASSWAGTGGQETQYF,TGCGCCAGCAGCTGGGCCGGGACAGGGGGCCAAGAGACCCAGTACTTC,16,TRBV5-1,TRBJ2-5,TRBD1,-
CASSVGLAVKETQYF,TGTGCCAGCAGCGTGGGACTAGCAGTTAAAGAGACCCAGTACTTC,15,TRBV9,TRBJ2-5,TRBD2,-
CASSLDPSYNEQFF,TGTGCCAGCAGCTTGGACCCCTCCTACAATGAGCAGTTCTTC,14,TRBV9,TRBJ2-1,-,few
CASSVMGSSYNSPLHF,TGTGCCAGCAGCGTAATGGGGAGCTCCTATAATTCACCCCTCCACTTT,16,TRBV9,TRBJ1-6,-,-
CASSLSTSGELFF,TGCGCCAGCAGCTTGAGCACCTCCGGGGAGCTGTTTTTT,13,TRBV5-1,TRBJ2-2,-,-
CASSHRLNTEAFF,TGTGCCAGCAGCCATCGATTGAACACTGAAGCTTTCTTT,13,TRBV14,TRBJ1-1,-,few
CASSLTGNTIYF,TGTGCCAGCAGCCTCACTGGAAACACCATATATTTT,12,TRBV7-9,TRBJ1-3,-,few
CASSLRMGEETQYF,TGTGCCAGCAGCTTAAGGATGGGGGAAGAGACCCAGTACTTC,14,TRBV7-3,TRBJ2-5,-,few
CASSSERLADYNEQFF,TGTGCCAGCAGCTCTGAACGACTAGCGGATTACAATGAGCAGTTCTTC,16,TRBV7-8,TRBJ2-1,TRBD2,-
CAITSGQGYNEQFF,TGTGCCATCACCTCGGGACAGGGGTACAATGAGCAGTTCTTC,14,TRBV6-5,TRBJ2-1,TRBD1,-
CASSGERGTDTQYF,TGCGCCAGCAGTGGGGAGCGGGGCACAGATACGCAGTATTTT,14,TRBV10-2,TRBJ2-3,-,-
CAWSVPRGKSNQPQHF,TGTGCCTGGAGTGTACCGCGGGGTAAGAGCAATCAGCCCCAGCATTTT,16,TRBV30,TRBJ1-5,-,few
CASSRAGGLALSYEQYF,TGCGCCAGCAGCCGTGCGGGGGGACTAGCCTTGTCCTACGAGCAGTACTTC,17,TRBV5-1,TRBJ2-7,TRBD2,-
CSVVWGGYNEQFF,TGCAGCGTTGTATGGGGGGGATACAATGAGCAGTTCTTC,13,TRBV29-1,TRBJ2-1,TRBD2,-
CASSLDSQPQHF,TGTGCCAGCAGCTTAGATAGTCAGCCCCAGCATTTT,12,TRBV7-9,TRBJ1-5,-,few
CASSLTKTSGTYEQYF,TGTGCCAGCAGCTTAACGAAAACTAGCGGTACCTACGAGCAGTACTTC,16,TRBV7-2,TRBJ2-7,TRBD2,-
CASSAGLLTNNEQFF,TGTGCCAGCAGCGCTGGTCTGTTAACCAACAATGAGCAGTTCTTC,15,TRBV7-6,TRBJ2-1,-,few
CASSRGDKDYYTF,TGTGCCAGCAGCCGCGGGGACAAGGATTACTACACCTTC,13,TRBV5-4,TRBJ1-2,-,few
CSAREQGGYTF,TGCAGTGCTAGGGAACAGGGTGGCTACACCTTC,11,TRBV20-1,TRBJ1-2,-,few
CSVGPGAYNEQFF,TGCAGCGTGGGGCCCGGGGCCTACAATGAGCAGTTCTTC,13,TRBV29-1,TRBJ2-1,-,-
CAWSGGQTNQPQHF,TGTGCCTGGAGTGGAGGACAGACCAATCAGCCCCAGCATTTT,14,TRBV30,TRBJ1-5,-,few
CASSTIGQGNNEQFF,TGTGCCAGCAGCACAATTGGACAGGGAAACAATGAGCAGTTCTTC,15,TRBV7-2,TRBJ2-1,TRBD1,-
CASSSPAGGSTDTQYF,TGTGCCAGCAGTTCCCCAGCGGGGGGGAGCACAGATACGCAGTATTTT,16,TRBV6-6,TRBJ2-3,TRBD2,-
CASSPSGSTDTQYF,TGTGCCAGCAGCCCATCAGGGAGCACAGATACGCAGTATTTT,14,TRBV11-3,TRBJ2-3,-,-
CASSQTVLDEKLFF,TGTGCCAGCAGCCAGACAGTCCTGGATGAAAAACTGTTTTTT,14,TRBV7-2,TRBJ1-4,-,few
CASSVGMRTLAGGNEQFF,TGTGCCAGCAGCGTAGGTATGAGAACCCTAGCGGGAGGTAATGAGCAGTTCTTC,18,TRBV9,TRBJ2-1,TRBD2,few
CASSTWLGGGGNYGYTF,TGTGCCAGCAGCACATGGCTTGGCGGCGGGGGCAACTATGGCTACACCTTC,17,TRBV9,TRBJ1-2,-,-
CASSLRQGIDTQYF,TGTGCCAGTAGTCTCCGGCAGGGAATAGATACGCAGTATTTT,14,TRBV19,TRBJ2-3,-,few
CASSRQLAESYNEQFF,TGCGCCAGCAGCCGGCAGCTAGCGGAGTCCTACAATGAGCAGTTCTTC,16,TRBV4-1,TRBJ2-1,TRBD2,-
CASSPIAGREQETQYF,TGTGCCAGCTCACCGATTGCGGGAAGGGAACAAGAGACCCAGTACTTC,16,TRBV18,TRBJ2-5,-,few
CATSRDLAGEQFF,TGTGCCACCAGCAGAGATTTAGCCGGTGAGCAGTTCTTC,13,TRBV15,TRBJ2-1,-,few
CASSLTGTTIRNTQYF,TGTGCCAGCAGCCTAACCGGGACTACCATACGAAATACGCAGTATTTT,16,TRBV5-4,TRBJ2-3,TRBD2,few
CASSPPGNQPQHF,TGTGCCAGCTCACCACCTGGCAATCAGCCCCAGCATTTT,13,TRBV18,TRBJ1-5,-,-
CASGDAGRYQETQYF,TGTGCCAGCGGAGATGCAGGGAGGTACCAAGAGACCCAGTACTTC,15,TRBV6-5,TRBJ2-5,-,-
CATAQGADIIYEQYF,TGTGCCACCGCCCAAGGAGCGGACATAATCTACGAGCAGTACTTC,15,TRBV15,TRBJ2-7,-,-
CASSLRRSDLQETQYF,TGTGCCAGCAGCTTACGTCGGTCGGACCTACAAGAGACCCAGTACTTC,16,TRBV7-9,TRBJ2-5,-,-
CASSILAGGFYEQYF,TGTGCCAGTAGTATCCTAGCGGGAGGATTCTACGAGCAGTACTTC,15,TRBV19,TRBJ2-7,TRBD2,-
CASSLLGGRRDTQYF,TGTGCCAGCAGCTTGCTGGGGGGGCGGAGAGATACGCAGTATTTT,15,TRBV5-4,TRBJ2-3,-,-
CASGQGLPYNEQFF,TGTGCCAGCGGCCAGGGACTACCATACAATGAGCAGTTCTTC,14,TRBV9,TRBJ2-1,TRBD2,few
CASGTANQETQYF,TGTGCCAGCGGGACAGCAAACCAAGAGACCCAGTACTTC,13,TRBV10-3,TRBJ2-5,-,few
CASSLGGRNNEQFF,TGTGCCAGCAGCTTAGGAGGGCGGAATAATGAGCAGTTCTTC,14,TRBV7-2,TRBJ2-1,-,-
CASSLDGSWGYTF,TGTGCCAGCAGTCTGGACGGATCCTGGGGCTACACCTTC,13,TRBV6-5,TRBJ1-2,-,-
CASSLSGRVDTQYF,TGTGCCAGCAGCTTAAGCGGGAGAGTAGATACGCAGTATTTT,14,TRBV7-9,TRBJ2-3,TRBD2,-
CASSFTRSTDTQYF,TGTGCCAGCAGCTTTACCAGAAGCACAGATACGCAGTATTTT,14,TRBV7-6,TRBJ2-3,-,-